The 23 T cell receptor beta chains below were found in one sample sequenced in a study of molecular identifiers for immune sequencing clone quantification. MiXCR, run by TCRdb on the PCR reads, gives a single entry per CDR3 protein. The sample includes just under 65,000 distinct CDR3 sequences, under 20% of them seen just once. Sequencing was carried out using naive CD8+ T cells from blood, with Jurkat cell RNA spiked in. Subset described: FACS-sorted CD8+CD4-CCR7+CD45RA+ naive T cells. The receptors stem from a human donor in good health. Some libraries in this study had Jurkat cell RNA spiked in.

A remark on this clonotype: A much larger clonotype is one base distant, so this may be a read error. J is TRBJ2-2 and V is TRBV4-2; D might be TRBD2 (5 bases). This CDR3 contains 17 residues. Looked up from germline, CDR1 is LGHNA and CDR2 is YNFKEQ. With 0 bases removed from V and 6 bases from J, the gap between germline ends came to 17 bases. The CDR3: CASSQEFRTLNAGELFF. CDR3 DNA: TGTGCCAGCAGCCAAGAGTTTAGGACTCTTAACGCCGGGGAGCTGTTTTTT.

Ten or more counts support this clonotype. The rearrangement uses TRBV7-9 and TRBJ2-7; 12 bases align to TRBD2. Germline loops: CDR1 SEHNR, CDR2 FQNEAQ (reference sequence). V dropped 5 bases and J dropped 9; count of bases not matched to a gene: 14. The CDR3 runs to 16 residues. Written as DNA, the CDR3 is TGTGCCAGCAGCCCCCCTGGGACTAGCGGGTTTATGATGCAGTACTTC. As protein: CASSPPGTSGFMMQYF.

This clonotype was recorded at least ten times. V gene TRBV28 combines with J gene TRBJ2-5; D remains unclear. The V gene lost 8 bases and the J gene lost 2 bases, with 18 bases spanning the gap. The CDR3 totals 15 residues. Per germline, CDR1 MDHEN and CDR2 SYDVKM. The DNA for the CDR3 is TGTGCCAGCCGCGCATGGCAGACACCACAAGAGACCCAGTACTTC. This translates into CASRAWQTPQETQYF.

Note on this clonotype: One junction end does not reproduce the germline sequence, and a read error may be involved. The V call is TRBV10-3, the J call TRBJ1-1; the D is unclear. The germline gives CDR1 ENHRY, CDR2 SYGVKD. The CDR3 totals 15 residues. CDR3 amino acids: CATSESYSMNTEALF. CDR3 DNA sequence: TGTGCCACCAGTGAGTCTTACAGTATGAACACTGAAGCTCTCTTT.

On this clonotype itself: One base away lies a much larger clone, so this may be a sequencing read error. The missing conserved phenylalanine or tryptophan at the end of this CDR3 makes a read error likely. The J gene is TRBJ2-1, the V gene TRBV30; D might be TRBD2 (6 bases). This CDR3 has 13 residues. Germline CDR1 is GTSNPN and CDR2 is SVGIG (reference sequence). V shed 3 bases and J shed 6 bases, with 12 bases lying between them. CDR3 nucleotides: TGTGCCTGGAGCCAATGGGGAGGCAATGAGCAGTTCTCC. Translating gives CAWSQWGGNEQFS.

This clonotype has at least ten counts. This chain joins TRBV25-1 and TRBJ2-1; D uncertain. V was shortened by 3 bases and J by 0 bases, with 12 bases between the two germline ends. CDR1 and CDR2 (germline): MGHDK, SYGVNS. The CDR3 is 16 residues long. DNA of the CDR3: TGTGCCAGCAGTGATCGGAGCGACCGCTCCTACAATGAGCAGTTCTTC. Protein sequence: CASSDRSDRSYNEQFF.

This clonotype was observed many times. The rearrangement uses TRBV5-4 and TRBJ1-5, with a weak D call TRBD1 (6 bases). V was trimmed by 2 bases and J by 0 bases, leaving 12 bases between them. CDR3 length: 16 residues. Germline CDR1 SGHNT, CDR2 YYREEE (reference sequence). The CDR3 DNA sequence: TGTGCCAGCAGCTTCCAGGGGACAACTAGCAATCAGCCCCAGCATTTT. Protein: CASSFQGTTSNQPQHF.

Many counts were recorded for this clonotype. The V and J genes are TRBV4-1 and TRBJ1-5; D is undetermined. Trimming shortened V by 1 base and J by 5 bases, and 6 bases separated the two germline ends. The CDR3 contains 13 residues. Germline assignment: CDR1 MGHRA and CDR2 YSYEKL. Written as DNA, the CDR3 is TGCGCCAGCAGCCAAGTTTTGGATCAGCCCCAGCATTTT. Amino acids: CASSQVLDQPQHF.

This clonotype was counted many times. The V gene is TRBV6-2 or TRBV6-3, the J gene TRBJ1-5; TRBD1 matches at 7 bases. V was clipped by 8 bases and J by 7 bases; unmatched bases: 8. CDR1 and CDR2 (germline): MNHEY, SVGEGT. This CDR3 contains 13 residues. CDR3 region: CASETGLGQPQHF. In DNA, the CDR3 is TGTGCCAGCGAGACAGGGTTAGGACAGCCCCAGCATTTT.

This clonotype has a single count. The genes are TRBV3-1 and TRBJ2-5, with 7 nucleotides matching TRBD1. Germline V gives CDR1 LGHDT, CDR2 YNNKEL (reference sequence). The CDR3 extends over 16 amino acids. The ends lost 4 bases at V and 0 bases at J; junction bases unmatched: 8. CDR3 nucleotide sequence: TGTGCCAGCAGCCGATTAGGGGACAGAGACCAAGAGACCCAGTACTTC. The encoded protein is CASSRLGDRDQETQYF.

This clonotype was seen at least ten times. The rearrangement uses TRBV16 and TRBJ2-1; no definite D call. The CDR3 totals 12 residues. The V end lost 3 bases, the J end lost 7 bases, and 7 bases lay between the germline ends. The germline gives CDR1 KGHSY, CDR2 FQNENV. CDR3 sequence: CASSHSTNEQFF. As DNA, the CDR3 is TGTGCCAGCAGCCACTCAACTAATGAGCAGTTCTTC.

Many counts were recorded for this clonotype. This chain uses TRBV29-1 with TRBJ2-5; tentative D call: TRBD2 (5 bases). Trimming took 4 bases from V and 4 from J, leaving 10 bases between them. This CDR3 comprises 12 residues. Looked up from germline, CDR1 is SQVTM and CDR2 is ANQGSEA. The CDR3 DNA sequence: TGCAGCGTTGGAGGGCCAGCAGAGACCCAGTACTTC. Amino acids: CSVGGPAETQYF.

In this sample, this clonotype turned up a few times. A read error may explain this, as a much larger clone is one base away. The rearrangement joins TRBV10-3 to TRBJ2-3; 8 positions match TRBD2. CDR1 and CDR2 (germline): ENHRY, SYGVKD. This CDR3 is built from 15 residues. CDR3 amino acids: CAISGEAGESDTRYF. In DNA, the CDR3 is TGTGCCATCAGTGGCGAAGCGGGAGAGTCAGATACGCGGTATTTT.

This clonotype has at least ten counts. J is TRBJ2-7 and V is TRBV27; D is uncertain. V lost 2 bases to trimming and J lost 7 bases, with 21 bases between them. Germline CDR1 and CDR2: MNHEY and SMNVEV (reference sequence). The CDR3 has 16 residues. The DNA of the CDR3 is TGTGCCAGCAGTTTAATCACCCCCGACCAGTTGTGGGAGCAGTACTTC. Protein: CASSLITPDQLWEQYF.

The chain links TRBV6-5 to TRBJ2-1; 7 positions agree with TRBD2. Germline lookup yields CDR1 MNHEY and CDR2 SVGAGI. The CDR3 covers 18 residues. The V gene end was trimmed by 0 bases and the J gene end by 5 bases; junction bases not matched to a gene: 13. In DNA form, the CDR3 reads TGTGCCAGCAGTTACTCGATGGGTATTGGGGAGGGCGACAATGAGCAGTTCTTC. Translated, it gives CASSYSMGIGEGDNEQFF.

This clonotype was seen ten or more times. This chain joins TRBV12-3 or TRBV12-4 and TRBJ2-7, with D possibly called TRBD1 or TRBD2 (5 bases each). CDR3 length: 13 residues. Trimming shortened V by 8 bases and J by 6 bases, and 17 bases separated the two germline ends. The CDR3 is CASREGPVSEQYF. In nucleotides, the CDR3 is TGTGCCAGCCGTGAGGGGCCGGTAAGCGAGCAGTACTTC.

This clonotype was seen repeatedly, ten times or more. The chain links TRBV5-1 to TRBJ2-5; D is uncertain. The CDR3 runs to 13 residues. The V end was cut by 4 bases, the J end by 1 base, with 8 bases between. Germline-derived CDR1 and CDR2 are SGHRS and YFSETQ. The CDR3 nucleotides read TGCGCCAGCAGCCGAATTAGCCAAGAGACCCAGTACTTC. Protein: CASSRISQETQYF.

This clonotype showed up many times. V gene TRBV4-3 combines with J gene TRBJ2-6; D is unresolved. Trimming removed 0 bases from V and 1 base from J, with 1 base in between. The V gene's germline CDR1 is LGHNA and CDR2 YSLEER. The CDR3 length is 14 residues. The CDR3 DNA follows: TGCGCCAGCAGCCAAGAGTCTGGGGCCAACGTCCTGACTTTC. It codes for CASSQESGANVLTF.

This clonotype was detected many times. V and J are TRBV14 and TRBJ2-7; 7 bases line up with TRBD1. V was pared by 1 base and J by 3 bases, with 6 bases of the junction left unmatched. Germline CDR1 SGHDN, CDR2 FVKESK. This CDR3 region has 15 residues. The CDR3, as DNA: TGTGCCAGCAGCCAAGGAGACAGGGTGTACTACGAGCAGTACTTC. Protein sequence: CASSQGDRVYYEQYF. Using reference TRBV14 and TRBJ2-7 for the parts outside the CDR3, the full variable domain is EAGVTQFPSHSVIEKGQTVTLRCDPISGHDNLYWYRRVMGKEIKFLLHFVKESKQDESGMPNNRFLAERTGGTYSTLKVQPAELEDSGVYFCASSQGDRVYYEQYFGPGTRLTVT.

In the case of this clonotype: The junction does not match germline at one end; this may be a read error. This chain uses TRBV24-1 with TRBJ2-1; TRBD2 aligns across 9 bases. Germline assignment: CDR1 KGHDR and CDR2 SFDVKD. The CDR3 length is 18 residues. The CDR3: CATSSRLAESYSYNERFF. In DNA form, the CDR3 reads TGTGCCACCAGTTCACGACTAGCGGAGTCGTACTCCTACAATGAGCGGTTCTTC.

This clonotype was recorded at least ten times. The CDR3 is CASSFPTRNEQFF. Written as DNA, the CDR3 is TGTGCCAGCAGCTTCCCAACTAGAAATGAGCAGTTCTTC. The gene calls are TRBV7-9 and TRBJ2-1; D possibly corresponds to TRBD2 (5 bases). Between the trimmed V and J ends, which lost 3 bases and 7 bases, there was a span of 10 bases. Germline assignment: CDR1 SEHNR and CDR2 FQNEAQ (reference sequence). There are 13 residues in the CDR3.

The chain is built from TRBV12-3 or TRBV12-4 and TRBJ2-7; 7 nucleotides line up with TRBD1. Losses at the gene ends were 1 base for V and 0 bases for J; bases not matched to a gene: 3. The CDR3 runs to 15 residues. CDR3 bases: TGTGCCAGCAGTTTAGTACAGGGGCTCTCCTACGAGCAGTACTTC. Amino acids: CASSLVQGLSYEQYF.

This rearrangement joins TRBV7-9 to TRBJ2-1; D is undetermined. CDR1 is SEHNR and CDR2 is FQNEAQ in the germline V gene (reference sequence). The CDR3 spans 10 residues. The V end was cut by 3 bases, the J end by 10 bases, with 4 bases between. CDR3 DNA: TGTGCCAGCAGCTTCAGGGAGCAGTTCTTC. This encodes CASSFREQFF.